The clone carrying this T cell receptor beta chain was detected many times. These data are taken from a study of regulatory T cells in long-lasting Graves disease. Study in general: Graves' patients diagnosed newly had used antithyroid drugs under 3 months.

TCR beta libraries were built with iRepertoire HTBI primers and Arm-PCR of CDR3 regions. In TCRdb, the multiplex PCR reads were re-called with MiXCR into one record per CDR3 protein. The table lists approximately 310,000 distinct CDR3 sequences, roughly 18% of them singletons. The time point denotes: newly diagnosed GD, antithyroid drugs for less than 3 months. The authors made the TCR library using RNA they extracted from PBMCs. Germline-derived CDR1 and CDR2 are MDHEN and SYDVKM. Trimming removed 7 bases at V and 1 base at J, with 14 bases between. The CDR3 is 15 amino acids. Source: peripheral blood mononuclear cells (PBMCs), taken at new diagnosis, from a patient treated with antithyroid drugs. The V and J genes are TRBV28 and TRBJ1-5, with D unclear. This clonotype was sampled from a female donor with Graves disease. The CDR3 sequence: CASTFDSASNQPQHF. The DNA of the CDR3 is TGTGCCAGCACCTTTGATTCGGCCAGCAATCAGCCCCAGCATTTT.